This T cell receptor (beta chain) was identified in a study of cytomegalovirus exposure and HLA in healthy donors. Sequencing used immunoSEQ multiplex PCR; TCRdb keeps in-frame clones, though not all of them. Of 260,000 or so clones in the sample, roughly 90% were seen once. This clone appeared once. The origin of this receptor is a woman younger than 35 in good health and CMV-seronegative. What was sequenced was PBMCs.

CDR3 DNA sequence: TGCAGTGCTAGATTTTCGCGGGGCTACACCTTC. This gives the protein CSARFSRGYTF. The V call is TRBV20-1, the J call TRBJ1-2; no clear D. The CDR3 spans 11 residues. Trimming shortened V by 2 bases and J by 8 bases, and 9 bases separated the two germline ends. Germline CDR1 and CDR2: DFQATT and SNEGSKA (reference sequence).